These 7 T cell receptor beta chains were sequenced from one sample in a study of blood T cell repertoires in COVID-19. Clones were read by immunoSEQ multiplex PCR, and TCRdb kept only the in-frame ones, dropping some. The table includes some 190,000 clones, around 82% detected once. The specimen was peripheral blood. These TCRs come from a woman older than 75 with active or convalescent COVID-19.

This sequence joins TRBV6-5 and TRBJ1-2, with TRBD1 as a possible D gene (5 bases). CDR3 size: 14 residues. CDR1 MNHEY and CDR2 SVGAGI come from the germline V gene. V lost 8 bases and J 7 bases, leaving 20 bases between the germline ends. The CDR3 reads CASHRGLGGGGYTF. The CDR3 nucleotides read TGTGCCAGCCACCGTGGTCTCGGGGGGGGTGGCTACACCTTC.

The chain joins TRBV3-1 (or the pseudogene TRBV3-2) to TRBJ1-3, with D perhaps TRBD1 (6 bases). The CDR3 contains 14 residues. With 1 base removed from V and 4 bases from J, the gap between germline ends came to 8 bases. CDR1 and CDR2 from the germline V gene are LGHDT and YNNKEL (reference sequence). CDR3 sequence: CASSQVQGGNTIYF. CDR3 in DNA: TGTGCCAGCAGCCAAGTACAGGGAGGAAACACCATATATTTT.

The V gene is TRBV28, the J gene TRBJ1-2; 9 bases line up with TRBD1. J lost 8 bases, V lost 5 bases, and 6 bases had no gene match. Germline V gene lookup returns CDR1 MDHEN and CDR2 SYDVKM. This CDR3 spans 13 amino acids. The chain's CDR3 is CASSPGQGRGYTF. Written as DNA, the CDR3 is TGTGCCAGCAGTCCCGGACAGGGGCGAGGCTACACCTTC.

The rearrangement uses TRBV6-6 and TRBJ2-1; 12 nucleotides agree with TRBD2. The J segment lost 6 bases and the V segment lost 5 bases, leaving 2 bases of the junction unmatched. Per the germline V gene, CDR1 is MNHNY and CDR2 is SVGAGI (reference sequence). This CDR3 region has 14 residues. This chain's CDR3 is CASSPTSGSNEQFF. The DNA of the CDR3 is TGTGCCAGCAGTCCGACTAGCGGGAGCAATGAGCAGTTCTTC.

The chain employs TRBV7-3 and TRBJ2-1, with 8 bases that match TRBD2. CDR1 SGHTA and CDR2 FQGTGA come from the germline V gene. The trim removed 5 bases at V and 0 bases at J, leaving 12 bases unmatched. This CDR3 spans 18 amino acids. This chain's CDR3 is CASSPRGGRTSSYNEQFF. The CDR3 region has the DNA TGTGCCAGCAGCCCCCGTGGCGGGAGGACGAGCTCCTACAATGAGCAGTTCTTC.

The gene calls are TRBV7-9 and TRBJ1-2; D remains unclear. This CDR3 spans 13 amino acids. V lost 7 bases and J lost 5, with 14 bases in between. In germline, CDR1 is SEHNR, CDR2 FQNEAQ (reference sequence). The CDR3 sequence: CASTNSGEYGYTF. The DNA for the CDR3 is TGTGCCAGCACTAATAGCGGGGAGTATGGCTACACCTTC.

This clone came up once. Written as DNA, the CDR3 is TGTGCCAGCAGGGGAGACACGGGAAACACCATATATTTT. Protein: CASRGDTGNTIYF. The chain has TRBV2 and TRBJ1-3; D uncertain. The CDR3 contains 13 residues. V lost 6 bases to trimming and J lost 4 bases, with 10 bases between them. Germline V gives CDR1 SNHLY, CDR2 FYNNEI.